This is a list of T cell receptor beta chains from one sample in a study of cytomegalovirus exposure and HLA in healthy donors. The assay was immunoSEQ multiplex PCR, and TCRdb's table has in-frame clones only and misses some. The sample consists of about 150,000 clones, around a tenth of them appearing once. The sample consisted of PBMCs. The receptor set was obtained from a male donor in good health and CMV-seronegative. CDR3s include the opening cysteine and the closing phenylalanine or tryptophan. The D gene is left open where the match is weak. Some rows mark clone size as missing; the rest say once, few, many or name a class of expanded clone.

TRBJ2-3,TRBD2,few,TRBV5-6,TGTGCCAGCACCACCCTAGCGGGGGACGAAGATACGCAGTATTTT,CASTTLAGDEDTQYF
TRBJ2-1,TRBD1,-,TRBV27,TGTGCCAGCAGTCGACTGGGACAGGGGAAAGACGGTGAGCAGTTCTTC,CASSRLGQGKDGEQFF
TRBJ1-2,-,few,TRBV7-2,TGTGCCAGCAGCTTAGGTCCGGGGGAACGTGGCTACACCTTC,CASSLGPGERGYTF
TRBJ1-1,TRBD1,-,TRBV28,TGTGCCAGCAGTGGAGCGGGACAGGGACTCGCTGAAGCTTTCTTT,CASSGAGQGLAEAFF
TRBJ1-3,TRBD1,-,TRBV11-2,TGTGCCAGCAGCTATACCGGGACAGCCTCTGGAAACACCATATATTTT,CASSYTGTASGNTIYF
TRBJ2-7,-,-,TRBV6-5,TGTGCCAGCAGACCCTCTCAGGGAACCCTCGAGCAGTACTTC,CASRPSQGTLEQYF
TRBJ1-5,-,few,TRBV28,TGTGCCAGCAGTTTACCCAGGACAGCCAGGGGCGGTCAGCCCCAGCATTTT,CASSLPRTARGGQPQHF
TRBJ2-5,-,few,TRBV5-1,TGCGCCAGCAGCTTGGTACCCTCTCAGGAGACCCAGTACTTC,CASSLVPSQETQYF
TRBJ2-7,TRBD2,-,TRBV7-2,TGTGCCAGCAGCTCAGTAAGCGGGAGAGGTCGGAACGAGCAGTACTTC,CASSSVSGRGRNEQYF
TRBJ1-2,TRBD1,-,TRBV19,TGTGCCAGTACCAAAAAAGGGACAGGCGTCTATGGCTACACCTTC,CASTKKGTGVYGYTF
TRBJ2-7,-,few,TRBV28,TGTGCCAGCAGTTTAGGAGGGGACCTCTACGAGCAGTACTTC,CASSLGGDLYEQYF
TRBJ1-2,-,-,TRBV6-1,TGTGCCGGTCTCAGTCATGACTACACCTTC,CAGLSHDYTF
TRBJ1-2,TRBD1,few,TRBV5-4,TGTGCCAGCAGCTTGGCACCGGGACAGGGCGACTATGGCTACACCTTC,CASSLAPGQGDYGYTF
TRBJ1-3,TRBD1,-,TRBV6-1,TGTGCCAGCAGTGAGGGACAGAGCTCTGGAAACACCATATATTTT,CASSEGQSSGNTIYF
TRBJ1-1,-,-,TRBV7-6,TGTGCCAGCAGCTTGTCGTCCATTAAAGGCGGCACTGAAGCTTTCTTT,CASSLSSIKGGTEAFF
TRBJ2-5,TRBD2,-,TRBV4-1,TGCGCCAGCAGCCAAGGGTTAGCGGGACAAGAGACCCAGTACTTC,CASSQGLAGQETQYF
TRBJ2-2,TRBD1,-,TRBV29-1,TGCAGCGTCATGACAGGGGCGCGACCCGGGGAGCTGTTTTTT,CSVMTGARPGELFF
TRBJ2-2,-,-,TRBV6-5,TGTGCCAGCAGTTATAAGGGACTCAGTAACACCGGGGAGCTGTTTTTT,CASSYKGLSNTGELFF
TRBJ2-7,TRBD2,few,TRBV9,TGTGCCAGCAGCGTAGTTGATAGCGGGAGACCGCAGTACTTC,CASSVVDSGRPQYF
TRBJ2-1,TRBD2,-,TRBV27,TGTGCCAGCAGCTTACTGGGGGGACTAGCGGACAATGAGCAGTTCTTC,CASSLLGGLADNEQFF
TRBJ2-7,TRBD2,few,TRBV28,TGTGCCAGCAGCATTAGCGGGAGGAAGAACGAGCAGTACTTC,CASSISGRKNEQYF
TRBJ2-1,-,-,TRBV28,TGTGCCAGCAGTTTAGCGGGGACGAGATACAATGAGCAGTTCTTC,CASSLAGTRYNEQFF
TRBJ1-5,TRBD1,-,TRBV4-1,TGCGCCAGCAGCCAAGTACAGGGGGCAAGGCAGCCCCAGCATTTT,CASSQVQGARQPQHF
TRBJ1-2,TRBD1,-,TRBV28,TGTGCCAGCAGTTTAACTCGGACAGGGGAAGATGGCTACACCTTC,CASSLTRTGEDGYTF
TRBJ1-1,-,-,TRBV15,TGTGCCACCAGCAGAGATTTTGACAGGAACACTGGAGCTTTCTTT,CATSRDFDRNTGAFF
TRBJ1-1,-,few,TRBV19,TGTGCCAGTAGTACGGGGCGACAGGCAAACACTGAAGCTTTCTTT,CASSTGRQANTEAFF
TRBJ2-3,TRBD2,few,TRBV7-9,TGTGCCAGCAGTCTCGGACTAGCGGGAACCGATACGCAGTATTTT,CASSLGLAGTDTQYF
TRBJ2-7,-,-,TRBV5-1,TGCGCCAGCAGCCCGAACCTAAGCGGGCACGAGCAGTACTTC,CASSPNLSGHEQYF
TRBJ1-2,-,few,TRBV5-1,TGCGCCAGCAGCTTGGAGGGGGTATTGAGCTATGGCTACACCTTC,CASSLEGVLSYGYTF
TRBJ2-7,-,-,TRBV7-9,TGTGCCAGCAGCCCAGGGCCCGGAACAGGACAAGGAGAGCAGTACTTC,CASSPGPGTGQGEQYF
TRBJ2-2,TRBD1,-,TRBV19,TGTGCCAGTAGGCGCGCCACACAGGGGCCCGGGGAGCTGTTTTTT,CASRRATQGPGELFF
TRBJ2-1,-,-,TRBV6-6,TGTGCCAGCAGTTACGGAGCGGCCTCCTACAATGAGCAGTTCTTC,CASSYGAASYNEQFF
TRBJ1-2,-,few,TRBV6-1,TGTGCCAGCAGTGAATCCAGGAAGACTGGCTACACCTTC,CASSESRKTGYTF
TRBJ1-5,-,-,TRBV6-1,TGTGCCAGCAGTGAACAGGGTAATCAGCCCCAGCATTTT,CASSEQGNQPQHF
TRBJ2-7,TRBD1,few,TRBV30,TGTGCCTGGAGGGCAGGGGGATGGAACGAGCAGTACTTC,CAWRAGGWNEQYF
TRBJ1-1,-,-,TRBV15,TGTGCCACCAGCAGGTACCCAGGGGCCCAGGTCACTGAAGCTTTCTTT,CATSRYPGAQVTEAFF
TRBJ1-6,-,few,TRBV5-6,TGTGCCAGCGGACATGGGGGGGGGAGGTCACCCCTCCACTTT,CASGHGGGRSPLHF
TRBJ2-2,-,-,TRBV6-6,TGTGCCAGCAGTAGGAAAGGGGGCGGGGAGCTGTTTTTT,CASSRKGGGELFF
TRBJ2-2,-,few,TRBV28,TGTGCCAGCAGTTTACGGGGTTATTTCACCGGGGAGCTGTTTTTT,CASSLRGYFTGELFF
TRBJ2-3,-,few,TRBV29-1,TGCAGCGTCCGGCGCGGAGGGGCCCACACAGATACGCAGTATTTT,CSVRRGGAHTDTQYF
TRBJ2-3,TRBD2,-,TRBV5-6,TGTGCCGGCTCAACGGGGGGGCCCCCAGATACGCAGTATTTT,CAGSTGGPPDTQYF